One and the same sample provided the 31 T cell receptor beta chains below, sequenced in a study of tissue T cells after allogeneic stem cell transplantation. Using immunoSEQ multiplex PCR, the repertoire was profiled, and TCRdb retains in-frame clones only, with some absent. The profile shows about 1,100 clones, approximately 49% of them singletons. The time point: mouse harvest day 14 after allogeneic transplant. Mouse grafts combined 10^7 T-cell-depleted bone marrow cells with 10^6 splenic CD5+ T cells. Sequenced sample: liver tissue. The receptors were gathered from a female BALB/c mouse given C57BL/6 T cells with graft-versus-host disease after an allogeneic hematopoietic cell transplant.

In the case of this clone: The gene names here belong to mouse. The read stops 1 residue short of the end of the CDR3; the missing end is completed from the germline J gene. The gene calls are TRBV5 and TRBJ2-2, with TRBD2 identical over 7 bases. This CDR3 contains 13 residues. V shed 6 bases, J shed 6 bases, and the junction held 4 bases outside the gene matches. The germline CDR1 and CDR2 sequences are LGHNA and YNLKQL (reference sequence). This CDR3 is CASSHWGAGQLYF. The CDR3 DNA, read in part, is TGTGCCAGCAGTCACTGGGGTGCCGGGCAGCTCTAC.

As to this clone: Here the gene names and germline are mouse. The read ends 1 residue before the CDR3 terminus; that terminus is restored from the germline J gene. V is TRBV14 and J is TRBJ1-1, with no clear D. Trimming left V 3 bases short and J 1 base short, with 4 bases between. The CDR3 is made up of 12 amino acids. Germline V gene data show CDR1 as SGHDT and CDR2 as FRDEAV. The CDR3 loop reads CASSSVNTEVFF. Partial CDR3 DNA: TGTGCCAGCAGTTCCGTAAACACAGAAGTCTTC.

In this sample, this clone turned up a few times. Gene names are mouse gene names. Sequencing ends 1 residue short of the CDR3 end; the germline J gene provides the rest. The chain is built from TRBV26 and TRBJ1-4, with D possibly being TRBD1 (6 bases). The CDR3 is 14 residues long. CDR1 and CDR2 from the germline V gene are KGHPV and FQNQEV (reference sequence). The V end lost 3 bases, the J end lost 3 bases, and 8 bases lay between the germline ends. Incomplete CDR3 DNA: TGTGCCAGCAGTCTCGGACAGACCAACGAAAGATTATTT. It translates to CASSLGQTNERLF. The whole CDR3 is CASSLGQTNERLFF.

Notes on this clone: The listed genes are named as in mouse. The CDR3 end lies 1 residue beyond the end of the read and is filled in from the germline J gene. This chain uses TRBV26 with TRBJ2-5; no firm D call. V lost 0 bases and J lost 2, with 3 bases in between. The CDR3 length is 13 residues. Germline CDR1 reads KGHPV; CDR2 reads FQNQEV (reference sequence). CDR3 DNA, as far as it was read: TGTGCCAGCAGTCTGTCGGGCCAAGACACCCAGTAC. It is translated as CASSLSGQDTQY. The CDR3 in full is CASSLSGQDTQYF.

Comment on this clone: These gene names are mouse names. The read gets to within 1 residue of the CDR3 end, and the germline J gene fills in the rest. J is TRBJ1-4 and V is TRBV15; D perhaps matches TRBD1 (6 bases). Trimming cost V 5 bases and J 1 base, with 8 bases left between them. The length of the CDR3 is 14 residues. Germline V gene lookup returns CDR1 SGHND and CDR2 FRSKSL. The sequenced part of the CDR3 DNA is TGTGCCAGCAGTCTCAGGGGTTCCAACGAAAGATTATTT. Its protein is CASSLRGSNERLF. The entire CDR3 sequence reads CASSLRGSNERLFF.

This clone was seen a handful of times. Mouse germline and gene names are used. The sequenced fragment ends 1 residue before the CDR3 boundary, so the rest is inferred from the germline J gene. V and J are TRBV15 and TRBJ2-7; possible D gene TRBD1, 7 bases. Germline CDR1 reads SGHND; CDR2 reads FRSKSL. Trimming removed 5 bases at V and 0 bases at J, with 11 bases between. This CDR3 contains 14 residues. CDR3 sequence reads: CASSVGDSSYEQYF. The part of the CDR3 DNA that was read is TGTGCCAGCAGTGTGGGGGACAGCTCCTATGAACAGTAC.

Notes on this clone: Each gene name is a mouse one. This chain's CDR3 is CASGETGGRYAEQFF. The sequenced part of the CDR3 DNA is TGTGCCAGCGGTGAAACTGGGGGGAGGTATGCTGAGCAGTTC. The rearrangement joins TRBV13-2 to TRBJ2-1; TRBD2 matches at 9 bases. The read falls 1 residue short of the CDR3 end, and the missing part is taken from the germline J gene. The length of the CDR3 is 15 residues. Trimming took 2 bases from V and 4 from J; bases not matched to a gene: 4. Germline V lookup: CDR1 NNHNN, CDR2 SYGAGS (reference sequence).

With respect to this clone: Gene names and germline refer to mouse. The read comes to an end 1 residue before the CDR3 does, leaving the germline J gene to fill in the end. This chain joins TRBV24 and TRBJ1-3; D unresolved. Trimming pared 2 bases from V and 4 bases from J, leaving 6 bases between. Germline CDR1 and CDR2: KGHTA and FRNEEI. This CDR3 has 13 amino acids. The sequenced CDR3 bases are TGTGCCAGCAGTCTGCCAGGAGGAAATACGCTCTAT. The encoded protein is CASSLPGGNTLY. The CDR3, in full, reads CASSLPGGNTLYF.

Of note for this clone: Mouse gene names apply. The observed sequence ends 1 residue before the CDR3 terminus, with the missing tail filled in from the germline J gene. V usage is TRBV19 and J usage is TRBJ2-1; the match to TRBD2 covers 10 bases. Germline lookup yields CDR1 FNHDT and CDR2 SITEND (reference sequence). With 5 bases clipped from V and 7 bases from J, the junction kept 6 bases outside the gene matches. The CDR3 contains 14 residues. CDR3 sequence reads: CASSYLGGRAEQFF. Incomplete CDR3 DNA: TGTGCCAGCAGCTATCTGGGGGGGCGAGCTGAGCAGTTC.

This clone was picked up one time. Each gene name is a mouse one. CDR3 sequence reads: CASSRGNSPLYF. The CDR3 DNA, read in part, is TGTGCCAGCAGCCGGGGTAATTCGCCCCTCTAC. The chain is built from TRBV26 and TRBJ1-6; D not certain. Sequencing ends 1 residue short of the CDR3 end; the germline J gene provides the rest. TRBJ1-6 counts as an open reading frame of uncertain function. The CDR3 contains 12 residues. Germline V lookup: CDR1 KGHPV, CDR2 FQNQEV (reference sequence). Trimming stripped 6 bases from V and 6 bases from J, with 6 bases between.

Concerning this clone itself: Any gene name here is a mouse gene name. With the read ending 1 residue before the CDR3 end, the germline J gene is used to fill in that end. The V call is TRBV19, the J call TRBJ2-7; 10 nucleotides match TRBD2. This CDR3 has 16 amino acids. The junction had 10 bases not matched to a gene; V was cut back by 4 bases and J by 3 bases. Germline V CDR1 and CDR2: FNHDT, SITEND (reference sequence). CDR3 sequence reads: CASSFPTGGPLYEQYF. The covered CDR3 bases are TGTGCCAGCAGTTTTCCGACTGGGGGGCCCCTCTATGAACAGTAC.

This clone was recorded only once. Genes and germline come from the mouse. The CDR3 end is not reached by the read, which stops 1 residue before it; the germline J gene fills it in. This chain links TRBV19 with TRBJ2-4; D is perhaps TRBD1 (5 bases). The CDR3 has 17 amino acids. Trimming cost V 1 base and J 0 bases, with 15 bases left between them. The germline V gene has CDR1 FNHDT and CDR2 SITEND (reference sequence). CDR3 region: CASSIRSGRLSQNTLYF. Partial CDR3 DNA: TGTGCCAGCAGTATAAGGTCAGGGAGGCTGAGTCAAAACACCTTGTAC. The whole variable domain, remainder taken from reference TRBV19 and TRBJ2-4, is GGIITQTPKFLIGQEGQKLTLKCQQNFNHDTMYWYRQDSGKGLRLIYYSITENDLQKGDLSEGYDASREKKSSFSLTVTSAQKNEMAVFLCASSIRSGRLSQNTLYFGAGTRLSVL.

In regard to this clone: The listed genes are named as in mouse. The DNA ends 1 residue before the CDR3 does, and the rest of the CDR3 is filled in from the germline J gene. This chain joins TRBV2 and TRBJ1-1; D is unclear. The V end lost 0 bases, the J end lost 3 bases, and 5 bases lay between the germline ends. The V gene's germline CDR1 is LGHNA and CDR2 YSYQKL. There are 13 residues in the CDR3. The part of the CDR3 DNA that was read is TGTGCCAGCAGCCAAGATAGGGACACAGAAGTCTTC. This translates into CASSQDRDTEVF. The CDR3 as a whole reads CASSQDRDTEVFF.

This clone was seen only a few times. Gene names and germline match the mouse. Read sequence stops 1 residue before the CDR3 end, and the germline J gene provides the missing end. The J gene is TRBJ2-3, the V gene TRBV1, with 10 positions matching TRBD2. The CDR3 spans 17 residues. Per germline, CDR1 NSQYPW and CDR2 LRSPGD (reference sequence). Germline trimming cut 2 bases from V and 0 bases from J; bases unmatched to any gene: 5. CDR3 sequence reads: CTCSAKTGGSSAETLYF. The covered CDR3 bases are TGCACCTGCAGTGCAAAGACTGGGGGGTCTAGTGCAGAAACGCTGTAT.

This clone was counted only a few times. Mouse names are used for the genes. Read sequence stops 1 residue before the CDR3 end, and the germline J gene provides the missing end. V gene TRBV13-1 combines with J gene TRBJ2-5; 7 bases line up with TRBD1. Germline CDR1 and CDR2: NSHNY and SYGAGN. The CDR3 runs 14 residues. The V gene end was trimmed by 3 bases and the J gene end by 4 bases; junction bases not matched to a gene: 5. CDR3 in amino acids: CASSGQGKEDTQYF. Incomplete CDR3 DNA: TGTGCCAGCAGTGGACAGGGAAAGGAAGACACCCAGTAC.

Turning to this clone: Gene labels here are mouse ones. The CDR3 is cut off 1 residue early in the read; its end comes from the germline J gene. The chain uses TRBV13-3 and TRBJ2-5, with TRBD2 identical over 9 bases. The germline CDR1 and CDR2 sequences are NNHDY and SYVADS. V trimming: 3 bases; J trimming: 4 bases; junction bases outside the gene matches: 0. The CDR3 is made up of 13 amino acids. Incomplete CDR3 DNA: TGTGCCAGCAGTGGGACTGGGGAAGACACCCAGTAC. Its translation is CASSGTGEDTQY. The whole CDR3 reads CASSGTGEDTQYF.

This clone was observed a few times. Mouse germline and gene names are used. With the read ending 1 residue before the CDR3 end, the germline J gene is used to fill in that end. The V call is TRBV13-1, the J call TRBJ2-7; weak D call: TRBD1 (6 bases). Trimming pared 0 bases from V and 7 bases from J, leaving 8 bases between. Germline V gives CDR1 NSHNY, CDR2 SYGAGN. The CDR3 length is 12 residues. Here the CDR3 reads CASSDVRGEQYF. Partial CDR3 DNA: TGTGCCAGCAGTGATGTCAGGGGAGAACAGTAC.

This clone qualifies as large (0.1 to 1%). Gene and germline names: mouse. The read is 1 residue too short to cover the CDR3 end, so that end is filled in from the germline J gene. The chain carries TRBV16 and TRBJ2-7; TRBD2 matches 8 bases. J gave up 2 bases and V 5 bases, and 2 bases lay outside the gene matches. Germline V gives CDR1 SGHSA, CDR2 FRNQAP. The CDR3 spans 13 residues. The CDR3 loop reads CASSRGGAYEQYF. CDR3 DNA, as far as it was read: TGTGCAAGCAGCAGGGGGGGCGCCTATGAACAGTAC.

Turning to this clone: One junction end disagrees with the germline gene, perhaps due to a read error. Gene names and germline match the mouse. The read comes to an end 1 residue before the CDR3 does, leaving the germline J gene to fill in the end. The rearrangement uses TRBV13-2 and TRBJ1-2, with D hard to call. Germline CDR1 is NNHNN and CDR2 is SYGAGS (reference sequence). The CDR3 has 14 residues. The CDR3 DNA, read in part, is TGTGCCAGCAGTGATCCCCACACAAACTCCGACTACACC. Its protein is CASSDPHTNSDYT. The full CDR3 protein reads CASSDPHTNSDYTF.

About this clone itself: Genes here carry mouse names. The read ends 1 residue before the CDR3 terminus; that terminus is restored from the germline J gene. The V and J genes are TRBV5 and TRBJ1-5; TRBD1 aligns across 9 bases. CDR1 and CDR2 (germline): LGHNA, YNLKQL (reference sequence). V shed 4 bases, J shed 4 bases, and the junction held 5 bases outside the gene matches. This CDR3 contains 15 residues. CDR3 loop: CASSRGQGRNQAPLF. The CDR3 bases that were read are TGTGCCAGCAGCCGAGGACAGGGGAGAAACCAGGCTCCGCTT.

This clone was seen only a few times. Gene names refer to mouse genes. The sequenced CDR3 bases are TGTGCCAGCACCCCCGGGACAGGGTGCGAAAGATTATTT. This gives the protein CASTPGTGCERLF. The CDR3 in full is CASTPGTGCERLFF. The chain links TRBV19 to TRBJ1-4, with 9 bases aligning to TRBD1. The sequenced fragment ends 1 residue before the CDR3 boundary, so the rest is inferred from the germline J gene. This CDR3 has 14 residues. V shed 6 bases and J 7 bases; nucleotides not matched to a gene: 7. CDR1 and CDR2 from the germline V gene are FNHDT and SITEND (reference sequence).

As to this clone: Germline and genes: mouse. The read ends 1 residue early relative to the CDR3; the germline J gene fills the gap. This chain joins TRBV2 and TRBJ2-4; D is ambiguous. V lost 4 bases and J 0 bases, leaving 8 bases between the germline ends. The CDR3 length is 14 residues. Germline CDR1 reads LGHNA; CDR2 reads YSYQKL. This CDR3 is CASSRDNSQNTLYF. The sequenced part of the CDR3 DNA is TGTGCCAGCAGCCGAGACAATAGTCAAAACACCTTGTAC. The complete variable domain, with remaining parts taken from reference TRBV2 and TRBJ2-4, reads DPKIIQKPKYLVAVTGSEKILICEQYLGHNAMYWYRQSAKKPLEFMFSYSYQKLMDNQTASSRFQPQSSKKNHLDLQITALKPDDSATYFCASSRDNSQNTLYFGAGTRLSVL.

This clone was picked up one time. Gene names and germline refer to mouse. Sequencing ends 1 residue short of the CDR3 end; the germline J gene provides the rest. This rearrangement joins TRBV16 to TRBJ1-1; no clear D. The CDR3 runs to 14 residues. Germline V lookup: CDR1 SGHSA, CDR2 FRNQAP. Deletions cut 0 bases from V and 1 base from J, with 6 bases between. CDR3 amino acids: CASSLDPRNTEVFF. CDR3 bases read: TGTGCAAGCAGCTTAGATCCACGGAACACAGAAGTCTTC. The entire variable domain, with the rest obtained from reference TRBV16 and TRBJ1-1, is as follows: NAGVIQTPRHKVTGKGQEATLWCEPISGHSAVFWYRQTIVQGLEFLTYFRNQAPIDDSGMPKERFSAQMPNQSHSTLKIQSTQPQDSAVYLCASSLDPRNTEVFFGKGTRLTVV.

This clone is labeled as large. Mouse names are used for the genes. The observed sequence ends 1 residue before the CDR3 terminus, with the missing tail filled in from the germline J gene. V is TRBV13-2 and J is TRBJ1-4; D gene uncertain. Germline V gene lookup returns CDR1 NNHNN and CDR2 SYGAGS (reference sequence). The length of the CDR3 is 15 residues. Trimming left V 0 bases short and J 1 base short, with 7 bases between. The CDR3 sequence: CASGDAGNSNERLFF. The part of the CDR3 DNA that was read is TGTGCCAGCGGTGATGCAGGCAATTCCAACGAAAGATTATTT.

Regarding this clone: These gene names are mouse names. Coverage ceases 1 residue before the CDR3 finishes, and the germline J gene fills in the end. The chain is built from TRBV13-2 and TRBJ2-1, with 12 bases lining up with TRBD2. Germline V gene sequence: CDR1 NNHNN, CDR2 SYGAGS (reference sequence). The CDR3 has 15 residues. V was pared by 5 bases and J by 1 base, with 1 base of the junction left unmatched. The covered CDR3 bases are TGTGCCAGCGGCGGGACTGGGGGGAACTATGCTGAGCAGTTC. This encodes CASGGTGGNYAEQF. The CDR3 as a whole reads CASGGTGGNYAEQFF.

This clone is large within its sample. Gene names denote mouse genes. The read gets to within 1 residue of the CDR3 end, and the germline J gene fills in the rest. The chain joins TRBV2 to TRBJ2-7; D ambiguous. Germline values: CDR1 LGHNA, CDR2 YSYQKL. The CDR3 is made up of 13 amino acids. V was clipped by 0 bases and J by 3 bases, with 6 bases between them. The CDR3 bases that were read are TGTGCCAGCAGCCAAGAAGGCAACTATGAACAGTAC. This encodes CASSQEGNYEQY. The full CDR3 is CASSQEGNYEQYF.

This clone is large within its sample. The listed genes are named as in mouse. The CDR3 is cut off 1 residue early in the read; its end comes from the germline J gene. The V gene is TRBV24, the J gene TRBJ2-7; maybe TRBD2 (5 bases). Looked up from germline, CDR1 is KGHTA and CDR2 is FRNEEI. The CDR3 contains 15 residues. Trimming cost V 0 bases and J 7 bases, with 16 bases left between them. The part of the CDR3 DNA that was read is TGTGCCAGCAGTCTGTATTGGCCTGGGCCCATGGAACAGTAC. Protein: CASSLYWPGPMEQY. The whole CDR3 region reads CASSLYWPGPMEQYF.

This clone is judged large. Gene names and germline match the mouse. The read halts 1 residue ahead of the CDR3 end, with the missing end drawn from the germline J gene. The chain uses TRBV13-3 and TRBJ2-2; 10 bases are a match to TRBD2. This CDR3 has 16 residues. V lost 3 bases and J lost 0; bases outside the gene matches: 2. Germline V gene lookup returns CDR1 NNHDY and CDR2 SYVADS. Incomplete CDR3 DNA: TGTGCCAGCAGTGGGGGGACTGGGGCAAACACCGGGCAGCTCTAC. Protein sequence: CASSGGTGANTGQLY. The whole CDR3 sequence reads CASSGGTGANTGQLYF.

Comment on this clone: Any gene name here is a mouse gene name. The CDR3 is cut off 1 residue early in the read; its end comes from the germline J gene. V gene TRBV13-2 combines with J gene TRBJ2-7; 7 nucleotides match TRBD2. Germline V gives CDR1 NNHNN, CDR2 SYGAGS (reference sequence). CDR3 size: 12 residues. J was trimmed by 9 bases and V by 2 bases; bases with no gene match: 5. The CDR3 DNA, read in part, is TGTGCCAGCGGTGAAAGGCTGGGGGTACAGTAC. Amino acid sequence: CASGERLGVQY. The complete CDR3 reads CASGERLGVQYF.

This clone qualifies as large (0.1 to 1%). Each gene name is a mouse one. The CDR3 end lies 1 residue beyond the end of the read and is filled in from the germline J gene. J is TRBJ2-2 and V is TRBV4; possibly TRBD1 for D (6 bases). The V gene's germline CDR1 is LGHDT and CDR2 YNNKQL (reference sequence). Trimming removed 4 bases from V and 3 bases from J, with 12 bases in between. The CDR3 runs to 15 residues. CDR3: CASSFGRGDTGQLYF. CDR3 DNA (partial): TGTGCCAGCAGCTTTGGCAGGGGAGACACCGGGCAGCTCTAC.

A remark on this clone: The genes are named according to mouse. The CDR3 end lies 1 residue beyond the end of the read and is filled in from the germline J gene. The chain carries TRBV13-2 and TRBJ2-5; 12 bases map to TRBD2. This CDR3 has 15 amino acids. In germline, CDR1 is NNHNN, CDR2 SYGAGS (reference sequence). V dropped 3 bases and J dropped 2; count of bases not matched to a gene: 1. CDR3 sequence reads: CASGGLGGLQDTQYF. Partial CDR3 DNA: TGTGCCAGCGGTGGACTGGGGGGGCTCCAAGACACCCAGTAC.